This T cell receptor (beta chain) originates from a study of blood T cell repertoires in COVID-19. Looking at the study overall: Sources were T cells, B-cell-depleted T cells, or PBMCs; the material itself was cDNA or gDNA.

The assay was immunoSEQ multiplex PCR, and TCRdb's table has in-frame clones only and misses some. The data contain roughly 250,000 clones, approximately 85% of them singletons. Trimming left V 2 bases short and J 2 bases short, with 14 bases between. Germline V gene data show CDR1 as MNHNS and CDR2 as SASEGT. The CDR3 covers 16 residues. The chain joins TRBV6-1 to TRBJ2-3, with D perhaps matching TRBD1 (5 bases). The clonotype originates from a woman in her 70s with acute or convalescent COVID-19. Sequencing was carried out using peripheral blood. CDR3 bases: TGTGCCAGCAGTGAACGAAGGACATTGACCACAGATACGCAGTATTTT. Amino acids: CASSERRTLTTDTQYF.